The 21 T cell receptor beta chains reported below all come from one sample, sequenced in a study of shared clonotypes between healthy human individuals. Naive-designated CD8 cells lacked CD45RO, were positively enriched for CCR7, and omitted terminally differentiated effector memory CD45RA+ cells. Measured with immunoSEQ multiplex PCR; TCRdb has only the in-frame clones, and not every one. In the table there are 2 million or so clones, roughly 94% of which are singletons. Specimen: naive CD8+ T cells sorted from blood. The receptors derive from a man between 18 and 35 years old in good health.

The chain joins TRBV27 to TRBJ1-5; D call uncertain. CDR1 is MNHEY and CDR2 is SMNVEV in the germline V gene (reference sequence). The CDR3 loop spans 15 amino acids. V was trimmed by 3 bases and J by 0 bases, leaving 9 bases between them. CDR3 protein: CASSFFGDSNQPQHF. The CDR3 DNA is TGTGCCAGCAGTTTTTTCGGTGATAGCAATCAGCCCCAGCATTTT.

In its sample, this clone was seen once. The chain links TRBV27 to TRBJ2-3, with D perhaps matching TRBD2 (6 bases). CDR1 and CDR2 from the germline V gene are MNHEY and SMNVEV (reference sequence). The CDR3 has 18 residues. Trimming left V 1 base short and J 0 bases short, with 17 bases between. This CDR3 is CASSLLGSRGPSTDTQYF. As DNA, the CDR3 is TGTGCCAGCAGTTTATTAGGTTCGCGGGGCCCCAGCACAGATACGCAGTATTTT.

The CDR3 bases are TGCGCCAGCAGCCAAGTTGGTGGGAGCGCTAGCACAGATACGCAGTATTTT. This translates into CASSQVGGSASTDTQYF. J is TRBJ2-3 and V is TRBV4-1; weak D call: TRBD2 (5 bases). Trimming removed 1 base at V and 0 bases at J, with 14 bases between. The germline CDR1 and CDR2 sequences are MGHRA and YSYEKL. The CDR3 has 17 residues.

This clone was found a few times. In the same sample, other DNA sequences code for this CDR3. The chain recombines TRBV28 with TRBJ1-1; the D gene is possibly TRBD1 (6 bases). Trimming left V 2 bases short and J 5 bases short, with 6 bases between. The CDR3 is 12 amino acids. CDR1 MDHEN and CDR2 SYDVKM come from the germline V gene. The CDR3 protein is CASSLRGTEAFF. DNA for the CDR3: TGTGCCAGCAGTTTAAGGGGGACTGAAGCTTTCTTT.

The chain carries TRBV2 and TRBJ2-2; 9 bases fit TRBD2. Germline CDR1 is SNHLY and CDR2 is FYNNEI. V shed 3 bases and J 3 bases; nucleotides not matched to a gene: 14. The CDR3 runs to 19 residues. This chain's CDR3 is CASSDFLAGSMTHTGELFF. CDR3 nucleotide sequence: TGTGCCAGCAGTGATTTTCTAGCGGGGTCTATGACCCACACCGGGGAGCTGTTTTTT.

V usage is TRBV6-1 and J usage is TRBJ1-1; 7 bases line up with TRBD1. Germline CDR1 and CDR2: MNHNS and SASEGT. J gave up 10 bases and V 4 bases, and 9 bases lay outside the gene matches. The CDR3 is 13 amino acids. CDR3 coding DNA: TGTGCCAGCAGTGGTGCAGGGGGGGCTGGAGCTTTCTTT. Residues: CASSGAGGAGAFF.

This chain links TRBV7-2 with TRBJ2-2; perhaps TRBD2 as D (6 bases). Trimming removed 5 bases from V and 6 bases from J, with 19 bases in between. Germline V CDR1 and CDR2: SGHTA, FQGNSA. This CDR3 region has 16 residues. The CDR3 loop is CASSTVLAMGAGELFF. The DNA for the CDR3 is TGTGCCAGCAGCACCGTCCTAGCGATGGGGGCCGGGGAGCTGTTTTTT.

This chain links TRBV7-9 with TRBJ2-7; 8 positions match TRBD2. Looked up from germline, CDR1 is SEHNR and CDR2 is FQNEAQ (reference sequence). CDR3 length: 15 residues. The trim removed 5 bases at V and 3 bases at J, leaving 9 bases unmatched. As DNA, the CDR3 is TGTGCCAGCAGCGCCGGACTAGCAGGGCACTACGAGCAGTACTTC. This gives the protein CASSAGLAGHYEQYF.

The chain uses TRBV19 and TRBJ2-2; TRBD2 might be the D (6 bases). This CDR3 region has 17 residues. Trimming removed 3 bases at V and 4 bases at J, with 18 bases between. Germline values: CDR1 LNHDA, CDR2 SQIVND (reference sequence). The CDR3 DNA sequence: TGTGCCAGTAGTATCATGGAGGGGATCCCGTCCACCGGGGAGCTGTTTTTT. It translates to CASSIMEGIPSTGELFF.

This chain connects TRBV10-3 to TRBJ2-2, with D tentatively TRBD2 (7 bases). Trimming removed 0 bases at V and 2 bases at J, with 10 bases between. Germline lookup yields CDR1 ENHRY and CDR2 SYGVKD. The CDR3 runs 16 residues. CDR3 nucleotide sequence: TGTGCCATCAGTGAGTCGGGGGGGCCCAACACCGGGGAGCTGTTTTTT. This gives the protein CAISESGGPNTGELFF.

The chain recombines TRBV29-1 with TRBJ1-1; D gene unclear. The CDR3 loop spans 14 amino acids. V dropped 4 bases and J dropped 0 bases, with 12 bases sitting between them. The germline V gene has CDR1 SQVTM and CDR2 ANQGSEA. The CDR3 nucleotides read TGCAGCGTTGTGGAGGGCCCGGTGAACACTGAAGCTTTCTTT. It translates to CSVVEGPVNTEAFF.

This clone has just one count. This sequence joins TRBV4-3 and TRBJ2-1, with 9 bases lining up with TRBD2. Germline trimming cut 1 base from V and 4 bases from J; bases unmatched to any gene: 11. Germline V gene lookup returns CDR1 LGHNA and CDR2 YSLEER. This CDR3 spans 18 amino acids. The CDR3 sequence is CASSQVVTSGEGYNEQFF. CDR3 bases: TGCGCCAGCAGCCAAGTGGTGACTAGCGGCGAAGGGTACAATGAGCAGTTCTTC.

As to this clone: The sample contains more than one DNA sequence encoding this CDR3. This sequence joins TRBV28 and TRBJ2-7, with 9 bases lining up with TRBD2. The CDR3 extends over 14 amino acids. The germline V gene encodes CDR1 MDHEN and CDR2 SYDVKM. V trimming: 2 bases; J trimming: 2 bases; junction bases outside the gene matches: 1. CDR3 in amino acids: CASSLAGGTYEQYF. CDR3 nucleotide sequence: TGTGCCAGCAGTTTAGCGGGGGGGACCTACGAGCAGTACTTC. The complete variable domain, with remaining parts taken from reference TRBV28 and TRBJ2-7, reads DVKVTQSSRYLVKRTGEKVFLECVQDMDHENMFWYRQDPGLGLRLIYFSYDVKMKEKGDIPEGYSVSREKKERFSLILESASTNQTSMYLCASSLAGGTYEQYFGPGTRLTVT.

DNA for the CDR3: TGTGCCAGCAGCTTAGGGGGGCATGACAACTATGGCTACACCTTC. It codes for CASSLGGHDNYGYTF. The chain couples TRBV11-2 to TRBJ1-2; D perhaps matches TRBD1 (6 bases). This CDR3 spans 15 amino acids. Germline CDR1 and CDR2: SGHAT and FQNNGV. Deletions cut 1 base from V and 2 bases from J, with 11 bases between.

The chain's CDR3 is CASSLSGFHQETQYF. The DNA of the CDR3 is TGTGCCAGCAGTTTATCGGGCTTCCACCAAGAGACCCAGTACTTC. The V and J genes are TRBV27 and TRBJ2-5; D is unresolved. CDR1 MNHEY and CDR2 SMNVEV come from the germline V gene (reference sequence). This CDR3 has 15 amino acids. Trimming removed 0 bases from V and 0 bases from J, with 8 bases in between.

The chain couples TRBV6-6 to TRBJ2-5; TRBD1 might be the D (6 bases). CDR1 is MNHNY and CDR2 is SVGAGI in the germline V gene (reference sequence). The CDR3 loop spans 13 amino acids. V shed 8 bases and J shed 5 bases, with 15 bases lying between them. The CDR3 protein is CASGNRVAETQYF. The CDR3 nucleotides read TGTGCCAGCGGAAACAGGGTGGCGGAGACCCAGTACTTC.

As to this clone: Additional DNA sequences in this sample encode the identical CDR3. The genes are TRBV30 and TRBJ2-3, with D uncertain. Trimming pared 5 bases from V and 3 bases from J, leaving 9 bases between. The germline CDR1 and CDR2 sequences are GTSNPN and SVGIG (reference sequence). This CDR3 region has 12 residues. CDR3 sequence (DNA): TGTGCCTGGTCAGTGGGTACAGATACGCAGTATTTT. It yields the protein CAWSVGTDTQYF.

The V gene is TRBV10-1, the J gene TRBJ2-7, with D perhaps assigned TRBD1 or TRBD2 (6 bases each). The V end was cut by 0 bases, the J end by 0 bases, with 9 bases between. The length of the CDR3 is 15 residues. The V gene's germline CDR1 is WNHNN and CDR2 SYGVQD (reference sequence). CDR3 sequence: CASSESRGRSYEQYF. The CDR3 nucleotides are TGCGCCAGCAGTGAGTCTCGGGGGCGCTCCTACGAGCAGTACTTC.

Regarding this clone: At the DNA level, this CDR3 is encoded by other sequences in the same sample as well. V usage is TRBV19 and J usage is TRBJ2-7, with TRBD1 identical over 9 bases. The V gene's germline CDR1 is LNHDA and CDR2 SQIVND (reference sequence). This CDR3 is 15 amino acids long. After removal of 3 bases from V and 0 bases from J, the junction contained 3 bases not matched to a gene. The chain's CDR3 is CASSIGTGSSYEQYF. The CDR3, as DNA: TGTGCCAGTAGTATCGGGACAGGGAGCTCCTACGAGCAGTACTTC.

The chain recombines TRBV4-2 with TRBJ2-5; the D gene is possibly TRBD2 (5 bases). The J call may not be correct, given that the DNA end is closer to TRBJ2-7. The CDR3 totals 14 residues. From germline, CDR1 is LGHNA and CDR2 YNFKEQ. CDR3 sequence reads: CASSQAADYYEQYF. CDR3 nucleotides: TGTGCCAGCAGCCAAGCGGCTGACTACTACGAGCAGTACTTC.

The rearrangement links TRBV29-1 to TRBJ2-3; a weak D match, TRBD1 (6 bases). CDR1 and CDR2 from the germline V gene are SQVTM and ANQGSEA. The CDR3 extends over 16 amino acids. The germline V and J ends were trimmed by 1 base and 0 bases, with 14 bases remaining between them. CDR3 loop: CSVEVKGDPSTDTQYF. The CDR3 DNA reads TGCAGCGTTGAAGTAAAGGGGGACCCTAGCACAGATACGCAGTATTTT.